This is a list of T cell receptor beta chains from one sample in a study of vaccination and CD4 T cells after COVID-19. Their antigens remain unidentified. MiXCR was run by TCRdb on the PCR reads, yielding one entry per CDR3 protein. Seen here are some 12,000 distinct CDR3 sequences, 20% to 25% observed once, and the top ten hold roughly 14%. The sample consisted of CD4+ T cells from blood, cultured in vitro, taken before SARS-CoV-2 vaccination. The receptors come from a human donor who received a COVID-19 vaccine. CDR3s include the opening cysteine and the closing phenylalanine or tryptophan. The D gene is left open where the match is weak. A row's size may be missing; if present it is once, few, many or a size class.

DNA: TGTGCCAGCAGTCCTGCCGGGACTCCCTACGAGCAGTACTTC; CDR3: CASSPAGTPYEQYF; V: TRBV11-2; D: NA; size: NA; J: TRBJ2-7
DNA: TGTGCCAGCAGCTTAGCGTTTTGGGGGGGGCTAGAGACCCAGTACTTC; CDR3: CASSLAFWGGLETQYF; V: TRBV7-2; D: NA; size: few; J: TRBJ2-5
DNA: TGTGCCAGCAGCCCTCTGGTCAGGGGGCAAGGAGATACGCAGTATTTT; CDR3: CASSPLVRGQGDTQYF; V: TRBV5-4; D: TRBD1; size: NA; J: TRBJ2-3
DNA: TGTGCCAGCAGCCAAGCGGACGCCTCTGGAAACACCATATATTTT; CDR3: CASSQADASGNTIYF; V: TRBV14; D: NA; size: NA; J: TRBJ1-3
DNA: TGCAGCGCCGCGGACAGGGGATATGGCTACACCTTC; CDR3: CSAADRGYGYTF; V: TRBV29-1; D: TRBD1; size: NA; J: TRBJ1-2
DNA: TGTGCCAGCAGCTTGGTCGGTCGGGCTCCTGGGGCCAACGTCCTGACTTTC; CDR3: CASSLVGRAPGANVLTF; V: TRBV5-6; D: NA; size: few; J: TRBJ2-6
DNA: TGTGCCAGCAGCTTAGCAATGGGGCTAGCGGGGGGGAGGGGTTCCTACAATGAGCAGTTCTTC; CDR3: CASSLAMGLAGGRGSYNEQFF; V: TRBV7-6; D: TRBD2; size: few; J: TRBJ2-1
DNA: TGCGCCAGCAGCCCCGGGACAGGGGGCAGGGAGAGTGGCTACACCTTC; CDR3: CASSPGTGGRESGYTF; V: TRBV5-1; D: TRBD1; size: few; J: TRBJ1-2
DNA: TGTGCCAGTAGTCCGACAGGGGGAGGCTCCTACAATGAGCAGTTCTTC; CDR3: CASSPTGGGSYNEQFF; V: TRBV19; D: TRBD1; size: few; J: TRBJ2-1
DNA: TGTGCCAGCAGTTTAGAGGAACTCCCCGTAATGAACACTGAAGCTTTCTTT; CDR3: CASSLEELPVMNTEAFF; V: TRBV12-3/TRBV12-4; D: NA; size: few; J: TRBJ1-1
DNA: TGTGCCAGCAGTAGACCCAGCTATGGCTACACCTTC; CDR3: CASSRPSYGYTF; V: TRBV6-1; D: NA; size: NA; J: TRBJ1-2
DNA: TGTGCCAGCTGCAACAGGGTGGGCACTGAAGCTTTCTTT; CDR3: CASCNRVGTEAFF; V: TRBV7-2; D: NA; size: NA; J: TRBJ1-1
DNA: TGCGCCAGCAGCGTCGCGGGACAGGGGGCGAGTGAAGCTTTCTTT; CDR3: CASSVAGQGASEAFF; V: TRBV5-1; D: TRBD1; size: NA; J: TRBJ1-1
DNA: TGTGCCAGTAGTATAGATCAGGGTCAGCGTGAAAAACTGTTTTTT; CDR3: CASSIDQGQREKLFF; V: TRBV19; D: NA; size: NA; J: TRBJ1-4
DNA: TGCGCCAGCAGCTTCGACAGAGCTACAGATACGCAGTATTTT; CDR3: CASSFDRATDTQYF; V: TRBV5-1; D: NA; size: NA; J: TRBJ2-3
DNA: TGCAGTGCTGCGGAGGGGATTTTAGGCGAGCAGTACTTC; CDR3: CSAAEGILGEQYF; V: TRBV20-1; D: NA; size: few; J: TRBJ2-7
DNA: TGTGCCAGCAGTTTGGAGCGGGGGTCCACCGGGGAGCTGTTTTTT; CDR3: CASSLERGSTGELFF; V: TRBV6-5; D: TRBD2; size: NA; J: TRBJ2-2
DNA: TGTGCCAGCTCACTAAAAGAAGATGGTGAGCAGTTCTTC; CDR3: CASSLKEDGEQFF; V: TRBV18; D: NA; size: NA; J: TRBJ2-1
DNA: TGTGCCACCAGCGTGGGGCAGAGCTATGGCTACACCTTC; CDR3: CATSVGQSYGYTF; V: TRBV24-1; D: NA; size: NA; J: TRBJ1-2
DNA: TGCAGTGCCGGGGGTGGGCTAGCGGGGCTCAATGAGCAGTTCTTC; CDR3: CSAGGGLAGLNEQFF; V: TRBV20-1; D: TRBD2; size: NA; J: TRBJ2-1
DNA: TGTGCCACCAGTGATGCGGGGGCGGACAGGGGTTATGGCTACACCTTC; CDR3: CATSDAGADRGYGYTF; V: TRBV24-1; D: TRBD1; size: few; J: TRBJ1-2
DNA: TGTGCCAGTAGTATTGGGGCGCGCAATCAGCCCCAGCATTTT; CDR3: CASSIGARNQPQHF; V: TRBV19; D: NA; size: NA; J: TRBJ1-5
DNA: TGTGCCAGCAGAACAACAGGGGGGACTGAAGCTTTCTTT; CDR3: CASRTTGGTEAFF; V: TRBV12-3/TRBV12-4; D: TRBD1; size: NA; J: TRBJ1-1
DNA: TGTGCCAGTACCGATGCGGGGACAGGGGTCTATGGCTACACCTTC; CDR3: CASTDAGTGVYGYTF; V: TRBV19; D: TRBD1; size: NA; J: TRBJ1-2
DNA: TGTGCCAGCACTCCTAGGACAGGGTCAAACTATGGCTACACCTTC; CDR3: CASTPRTGSNYGYTF; V: TRBV6-1; D: TRBD1; size: NA; J: TRBJ1-2
DNA: TGCAGTGCTAAAGACAGGGCACGGAACACTGAAGCTTTCTTT; CDR3: CSAKDRARNTEAFF; V: TRBV20-1; D: TRBD1; size: NA; J: TRBJ1-1
DNA: TGTGCCAGCAGCTTAGAGAGCACAGATACGCAGTATTTT; CDR3: CASSLESTDTQYF; V: TRBV7-7; D: NA; size: few; J: TRBJ2-3
DNA: TGTGCCGGTAGTTCGACAGGGGCAGGAACAGATACGCAGTATTTT; CDR3: CAGSSTGAGTDTQYF; V: TRBV19; D: TRBD1; size: NA; J: TRBJ2-3
DNA: TGCAGTGCTAAAGGGAATTTGGGCTATGGCTACACCTTC; CDR3: CSAKGNLGYGYTF; V: TRBV20-1; D: NA; size: medium-sized; J: TRBJ1-2
DNA: TGCGCCACCAGCCCCGGACTCTTGATGTCGGCCGATACGCAGTATTTT; CDR3: CATSPGLLMSADTQYF; V: TRBV10-1; D: NA; size: NA; J: TRBJ2-3
DNA: TGTGCCAGTAGTCCGATCCTACCCCGGGACATAAGTAACTATGGCTACACCTTC; CDR3: CASSPILPRDISNYGYTF; V: TRBV19; D: NA; size: few; J: TRBJ1-2
DNA: TGTGCCACCAGTGATTCGCAAGAGACCCAGTACTTC; CDR3: CATSDSQETQYF; V: TRBV24-1; D: NA; size: few; J: TRBJ2-5
DNA: TGTGCCAGCAGCTTTCGTGTGGCGAGTTCACCCCTCCACTTT; CDR3: CASSFRVASSPLHF; V: TRBV7-8; D: NA; size: NA; J: TRBJ1-6
DNA: TGTGCCAGCAGCACAGGGGAGCATCTCTATGGCTACACCTTC; CDR3: CASSTGEHLYGYTF; V: TRBV6-1; D: TRBD1; size: medium-sized; J: TRBJ1-2
DNA: TGCGCCAGCAGCTTGGCAGGGGGCGCAGGTTTAGAGACCCAGTACTTC; CDR3: CASSLAGGAGLETQYF; V: TRBV5-1; D: TRBD1; size: few; J: TRBJ2-5
DNA: TGTGCCAGCAGTGGAGGGACTAGCGGGGGGAGGGCAGATACGCAGTATTTT; CDR3: CASSGGTSGGRADTQYF; V: TRBV6-1; D: TRBD2; size: NA; J: TRBJ2-3
DNA: TGTGCCAGCAGCCCTCCACTAGCGGGGGGGCTGTTCGGATCCTACAATGAGCAGTTCTTC; CDR3: CASSPPLAGGLFGSYNEQFF; V: TRBV11-3; D: TRBD2; size: NA; J: TRBJ2-1